Listed here are 15 T cell receptor beta chains from one sample, sequenced in a study of cytomegalovirus exposure and HLA in healthy donors. PCR amplification relied on 60 Vbeta primers (plus 13 Jbeta primers). Sequenced by immunoSEQ multiplex PCR; TCRdb stores in-frame clones only, minus some. The sample includes about 120,000 clones, 65% to 80% of them seen just once. Sequenced material: PBMCs. These receptors came from a woman in her forties in good health and CMV-seropositive.

The genes are TRBV30 and TRBJ1-4, with D possibly matching TRBD1 (5 bases). The CDR3 consists of 16 residues. With 2 bases removed from V and 7 bases from J, the gap between germline ends came to 20 bases. The germline gives CDR1 GTSNPN, CDR2 SVGIG (reference sequence). The chain's CDR3 is CAWSTAGVGPLEKLFF. The CDR3 DNA reads as TGTGCCTGGAGTACGGCGGGAGTGGGGCCACTTGAAAAACTGTTTTTT.

This chain joins TRBV4-2 and TRBJ1-2; D is unresolved. The CDR3 length is 16 residues. Looked up from germline, CDR1 is LGHNA and CDR2 is YNFKEQ. V shed 0 bases and J shed 4 bases, with 15 bases lying between them. The CDR3 sequence: CASSQEKGERVYGYTF. The CDR3 DNA reads as TGTGCCAGCAGCCAAGAGAAGGGAGAGCGCGTCTATGGCTACACCTTC.

This rearrangement joins TRBV19 to TRBJ1-2, with a possible D match to TRBD1 (6 bases). The CDR3 extends over 13 amino acids. V lost 2 bases, J lost 7 bases, and 11 bases lay in between. From germline, CDR1 is LNHDA and CDR2 SQIVND (reference sequence). The CDR3 protein is CASSIMGAAGYTF. The CDR3 nucleotides read TGTGCCAGTAGTATAATGGGGGCCGCTGGCTACACCTTC.

This rearrangement joins TRBV5-6 to TRBJ2-7, with D hard to call. This CDR3 contains 12 residues. Germline V gene sequence: CDR1 SGHDT, CDR2 YYEEEE. With 4 bases removed from V and 1 base from J, the gap between germline ends came to 6 bases. The CDR3: CASSQWSYEQYF. The CDR3 nucleotides read TGTGCCAGCAGCCAGTGGTCCTACGAGCAGTACTTC.

The rearrangement uses TRBV6-1 and TRBJ2-3; 7 bases are a match to TRBD2. J gave up 2 bases and V 0 bases, and 8 bases lay outside the gene matches. Germline V lookup: CDR1 MNHNS, CDR2 SASEGT. CDR3 length: 17 residues. This CDR3 reads CASSEASSGVYTDTQYF. The CDR3 nucleotides are TGTGCCAGCAGTGAAGCTTCCAGCGGGGTCTACACAGATACGCAGTATTTT.

V gene TRBV6-1 combines with J gene TRBJ1-5; tentative D call: TRBD1 (5 bases). With 2 bases removed from V and 6 bases from J, the gap between germline ends came to 14 bases. CDR3 size: 15 residues. Per the germline V gene, CDR1 is MNHNS and CDR2 is SASEGT. The CDR3 protein is CASSELVQGRQPQHF. CDR3 nucleotides: TGTGCCAGCAGTGAACTGGTCCAGGGCCGTCAGCCCCAGCATTTT.

The DNA for the CDR3 is TGTGCCAGCAGTGCCTGGCGGGCGAACACCGGGGAGCTGTTTTTT. Translation gives CASSAWRANTGELFF. This chain links TRBV2 with TRBJ2-2; the D gene is possibly TRBD2 (5 bases). CDR3 length: 15 amino acids. From germline, CDR1 is SNHLY and CDR2 FYNNEI. Trimming stripped 4 bases from V and 0 bases from J, with 9 bases between.

The V call is TRBV18, the J call TRBJ2-3; 9 nucleotides line up with TRBD2. V shed 1 base, J shed 4 bases, and the junction held 3 bases outside the gene matches. The CDR3 spans 15 residues. In germline, CDR1 is KGHSH, CDR2 LQKENI. CDR3 loop: CASSPLAGAADTQYF. The CDR3 region has the DNA TGTGCCAGCTCACCACTAGCGGGAGCCGCAGATACGCAGTATTTT.

This chain uses TRBV11-2 with TRBJ1-3, with TRBD1 identical over 9 bases. Germline assignment: CDR1 SGHAT and CDR2 FQNNGV. This CDR3 contains 13 residues. The ends lost 5 bases at V and 7 bases at J; junction bases unmatched: 3. The CDR3 loop reads CASSRDRGNTIYF. In DNA form, the CDR3 reads TGTGCCAGCAGCAGAGACAGGGGGAACACCATATATTTT.

This clone showed up just a few times. The CDR3 loop reads CASRDWVTGEETQYF. In nucleotides, the CDR3 is TGTGCCAGCAGGGATTGGGTGACAGGGGAAGAGACCCAGTACTTC. The V gene is TRBV5-4, the J gene TRBJ2-5, with TRBD1 identical over 8 bases. The junction had 9 bases not matched to a gene; V was cut back by 5 bases and J by 3 bases. Germline CDR1 and CDR2: SGHNT and YYREEE (reference sequence). CDR3 length: 15 amino acids.

The chain employs TRBV15 and TRBJ2-3; 9 bases fit TRBD1. Germline V lookup: CDR1 LNHNV, CDR2 YYDKDF (reference sequence). The trim removed 3 bases at V and 1 base at J, leaving 5 bases unmatched. The CDR3 contains 16 residues. The CDR3 region has the DNA TGTGCCACCAGCAGCTGGACAGGGGTTGGCACAGATACGCAGTATTTT. The encoded protein is CATSSWTGVGTDTQYF. The variable domain in full, completed from reference TRBV15 and TRBJ2-3, reads DAMVIQNPRYQVTQFGKPVTLSCSQTLNHNVMYWYQQKSSQAPKLLFHYYDKDFNNEADTPDNFQSRRPNTSFCFLDIRSPGLGDTAMYLCATSSWTGVGTDTQYFGPGTRLTVL.

The chain recombines TRBV30 with TRBJ1-5; D remains ambiguous. The CDR3 contains 13 residues. Germline V gene data show CDR1 as GTSNPN and CDR2 as SVGIG (reference sequence). The germline V and J ends were trimmed by 4 bases and 5 bases, with 12 bases remaining between them. The CDR3, as DNA: TGTGCCTGGAATTCGGGATTACATCAGCCCCAGCATTTT. As protein: CAWNSGLHQPQHF.

The V call is TRBV2, the J call TRBJ1-1; 8 nucleotides match TRBD1. The CDR3 totals 14 residues. Unmatched junction bases numbered 7, after V lost 6 bases and J lost 4 bases. Germline V gives CDR1 SNHLY, CDR2 FYNNEI. The CDR3 region is CASSKGTGSTEAFF. CDR3 in DNA: TGTGCCAGCAGCAAAGGGACAGGCTCCACTGAAGCTTTCTTT.

This chain connects TRBV7-2 to TRBJ2-6; D gene unclear. V lost 3 bases to trimming and J lost 2 bases, with 2 bases between them. The CDR3 totals 13 residues. Germline V CDR1 and CDR2: SGHTA, FQGNSA. The CDR3 nucleotides are TGTGCCAGCAGCTTCGCTGGGGCCAACGTCCTGACTTTC. Protein sequence: CASSFAGANVLTF.

The count of this clone is one. This sequence joins TRBV30 and TRBJ1-2; no clear D gene. The CDR3 loop spans 14 amino acids. Germline V lookup: CDR1 GTSNPN, CDR2 SVGIG (reference sequence). Trimming removed 0 bases from V and 7 bases from J, with 15 bases in between. The CDR3 nucleotides read TGTGCCTGGAGTGTGGGCAGCAGCTTCTCTGGCTACACCTTC. It is translated as CAWSVGSSFSGYTF.